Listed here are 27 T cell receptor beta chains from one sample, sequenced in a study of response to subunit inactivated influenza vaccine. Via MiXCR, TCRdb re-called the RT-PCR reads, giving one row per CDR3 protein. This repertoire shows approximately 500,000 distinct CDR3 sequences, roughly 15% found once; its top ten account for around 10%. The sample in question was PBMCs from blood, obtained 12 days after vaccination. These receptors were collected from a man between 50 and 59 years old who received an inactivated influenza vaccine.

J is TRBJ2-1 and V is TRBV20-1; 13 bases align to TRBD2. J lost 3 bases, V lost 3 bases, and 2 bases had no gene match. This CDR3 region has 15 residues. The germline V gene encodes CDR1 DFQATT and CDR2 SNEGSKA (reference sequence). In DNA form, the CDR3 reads TGCAGTGCTAGGGGACTAGCGGGGATCTACAATGAGCAGTTCTTC. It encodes CSARGLAGIYNEQFF.

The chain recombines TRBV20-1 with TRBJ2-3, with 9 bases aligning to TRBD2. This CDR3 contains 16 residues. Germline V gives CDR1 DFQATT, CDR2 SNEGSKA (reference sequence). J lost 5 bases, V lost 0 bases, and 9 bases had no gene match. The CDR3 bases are TGCAGTGCTAGAGATTGGCTAGCGGGGAACAAAGATACGCAGTATTTT. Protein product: CSARDWLAGNKDTQYF.

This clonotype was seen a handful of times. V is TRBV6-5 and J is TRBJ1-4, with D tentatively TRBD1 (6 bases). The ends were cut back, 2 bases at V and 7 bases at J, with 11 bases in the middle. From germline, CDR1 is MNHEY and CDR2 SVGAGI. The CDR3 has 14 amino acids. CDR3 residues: CASSYGQGLEKLFF. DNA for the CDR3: TGTGCCAGCAGTTACGGCCAGGGGCTTGAAAAACTGTTTTTT.

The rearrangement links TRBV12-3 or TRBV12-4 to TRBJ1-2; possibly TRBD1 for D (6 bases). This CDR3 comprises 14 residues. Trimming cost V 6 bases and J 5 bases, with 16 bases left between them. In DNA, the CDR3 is TGTGCCAGCAGCCGCCGGGGGCGTTGGTATGGCTACACCTTC. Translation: CASSRRGRWYGYTF.

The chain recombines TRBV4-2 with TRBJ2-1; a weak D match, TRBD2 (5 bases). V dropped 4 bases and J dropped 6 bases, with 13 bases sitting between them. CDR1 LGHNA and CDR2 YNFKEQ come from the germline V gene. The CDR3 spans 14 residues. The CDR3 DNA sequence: TGTGCCAGCAGCCCTCAGGAGGCAAGCAATGAGCAGTTCTTC. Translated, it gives CASSPQEASNEQFF.

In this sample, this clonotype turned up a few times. The DNA of the CDR3 is TGTGCCAGCAGCTTAGTGGGGACAGGCCCCACAGATACGCAGTATTTT. Its protein product is CASSLVGTGPTDTQYF. J is TRBJ2-3 and V is TRBV7-6; 8 positions agree with TRBD1. CDR3 size: 16 residues. The J segment lost 2 bases and the V segment lost 1 base, leaving 5 bases of the junction unmatched. From germline, CDR1 is SGHVS and CDR2 FNYEAQ. Full variable domain (outside the CDR3, taken from reference TRBV7-6 and TRBJ2-3): GAGVSQSPRYKVTKRGQDVALRCDPISGHVSLYWYRQALGQGPEFLTYFNYEAQQDKSGLPNDRFSAERPEGSISTLTIQRTEQRDSAMYRCASSLVGTGPTDTQYFGPGTRLTVL.

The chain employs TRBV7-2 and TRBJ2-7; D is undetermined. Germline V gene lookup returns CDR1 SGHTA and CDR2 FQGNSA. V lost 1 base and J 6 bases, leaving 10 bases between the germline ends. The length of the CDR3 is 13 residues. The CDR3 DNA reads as TGTGCCAGCAGCTTAGTTCCCCTTGTCGAGCAGTACTTC. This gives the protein CASSLVPLVEQYF.

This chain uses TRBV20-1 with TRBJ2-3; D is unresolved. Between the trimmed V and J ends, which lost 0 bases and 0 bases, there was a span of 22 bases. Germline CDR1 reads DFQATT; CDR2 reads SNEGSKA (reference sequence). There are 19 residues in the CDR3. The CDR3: CSARDQDGSLHPSTDTQYF. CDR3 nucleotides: TGCAGTGCTAGAGATCAGGACGGCTCACTCCATCCCAGCACAGATACGCAGTATTTT.

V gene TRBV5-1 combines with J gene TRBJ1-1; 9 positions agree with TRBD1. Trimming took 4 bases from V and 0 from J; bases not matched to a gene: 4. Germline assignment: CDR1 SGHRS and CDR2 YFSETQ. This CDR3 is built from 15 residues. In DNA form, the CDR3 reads TGCGCCAGCAGCGGAGGGACAGGGATGAACACTGAAGCTTTCTTT. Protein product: CASSGGTGMNTEAFF.

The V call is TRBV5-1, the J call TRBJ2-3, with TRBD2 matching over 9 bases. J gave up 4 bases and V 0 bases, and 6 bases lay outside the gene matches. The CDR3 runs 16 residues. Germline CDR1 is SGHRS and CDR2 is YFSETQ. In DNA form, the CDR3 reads TGCGCCAGCAGCTTGGAGCCAGCGGGAGGCCCAGATACGCAGTATTTT. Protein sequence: CASSLEPAGGPDTQYF.

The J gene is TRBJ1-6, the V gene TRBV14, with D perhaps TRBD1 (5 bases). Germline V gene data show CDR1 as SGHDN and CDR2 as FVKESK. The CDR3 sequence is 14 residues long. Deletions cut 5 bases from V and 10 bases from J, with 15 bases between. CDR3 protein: CASSSTAAGSPLHF. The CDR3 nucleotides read TGTGCCAGCAGCTCGACAGCTGCAGGGTCACCCCTCCACTTT.

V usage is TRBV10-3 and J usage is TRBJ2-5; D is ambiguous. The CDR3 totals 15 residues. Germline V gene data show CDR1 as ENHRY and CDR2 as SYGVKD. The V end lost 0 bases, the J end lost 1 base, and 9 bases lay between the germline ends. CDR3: CAISESGFSQETQYF. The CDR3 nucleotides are TGTGCCATCAGTGAGTCGGGGTTTTCCCAAGAGACCCAGTACTTC.

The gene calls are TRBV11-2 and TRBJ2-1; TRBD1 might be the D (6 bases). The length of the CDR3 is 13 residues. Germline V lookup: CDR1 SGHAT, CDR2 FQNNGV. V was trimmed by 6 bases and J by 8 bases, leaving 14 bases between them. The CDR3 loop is CASSYRVKYEQFF. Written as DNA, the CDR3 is TGTGCCAGCAGTTACAGGGTCAAGTATGAGCAGTTCTTC.

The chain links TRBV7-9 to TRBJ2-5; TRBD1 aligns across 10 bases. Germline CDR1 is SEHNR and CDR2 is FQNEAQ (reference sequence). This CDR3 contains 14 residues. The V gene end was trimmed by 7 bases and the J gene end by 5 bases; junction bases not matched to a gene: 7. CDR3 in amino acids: CASNPGQGYETQYF. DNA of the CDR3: TGTGCCAGCAACCCGGGACAGGGGTACGAGACCCAGTACTTC.

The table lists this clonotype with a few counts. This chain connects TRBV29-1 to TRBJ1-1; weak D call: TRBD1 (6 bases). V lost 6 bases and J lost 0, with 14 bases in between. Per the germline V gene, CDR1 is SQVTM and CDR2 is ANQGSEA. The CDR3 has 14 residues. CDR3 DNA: TGCAGCGTACAGGGTGTAGGAATGAACACTGAAGCTTTCTTT. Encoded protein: CSVQGVGMNTEAFF.

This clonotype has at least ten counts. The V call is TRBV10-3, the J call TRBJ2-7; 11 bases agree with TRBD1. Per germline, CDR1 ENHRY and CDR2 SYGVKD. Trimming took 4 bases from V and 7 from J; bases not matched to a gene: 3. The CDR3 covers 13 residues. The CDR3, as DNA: TGTGCCATCAGTGTGGACAGGGGGCGGGAGCAGTACTTC. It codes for CAISVDRGREQYF.

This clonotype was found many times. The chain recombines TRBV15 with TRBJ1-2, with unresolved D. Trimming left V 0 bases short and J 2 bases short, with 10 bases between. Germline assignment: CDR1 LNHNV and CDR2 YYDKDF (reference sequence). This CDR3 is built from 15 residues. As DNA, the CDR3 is TGTGCCACCAGCAGAGATCGGTTCCAGAACTATGGCTACACCTTC. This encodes CATSRDRFQNYGYTF.

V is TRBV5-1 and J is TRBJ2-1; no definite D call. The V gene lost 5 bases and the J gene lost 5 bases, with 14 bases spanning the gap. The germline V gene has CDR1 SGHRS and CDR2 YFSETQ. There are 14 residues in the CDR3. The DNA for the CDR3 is TGCGCCAGCAGTCAAGTAGGTTATGACAATGAGCAGTTCTTC. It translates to CASSQVGYDNEQFF.

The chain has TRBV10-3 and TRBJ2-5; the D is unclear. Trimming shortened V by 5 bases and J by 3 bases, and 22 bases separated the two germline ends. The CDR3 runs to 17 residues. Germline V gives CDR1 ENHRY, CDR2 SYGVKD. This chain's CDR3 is CAISTDPGRRFKETQYF. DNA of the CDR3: TGTGCCATCAGTACCGACCCCGGACGTAGATTTAAAGAGACCCAGTACTTC.

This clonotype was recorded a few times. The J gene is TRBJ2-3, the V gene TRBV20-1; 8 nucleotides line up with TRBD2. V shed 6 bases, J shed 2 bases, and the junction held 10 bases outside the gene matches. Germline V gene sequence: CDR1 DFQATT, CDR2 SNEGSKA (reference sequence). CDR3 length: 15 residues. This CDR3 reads CSATTGSGNTDTQYF. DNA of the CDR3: TGCAGTGCGACGACGGGTAGCGGGAACACAGATACGCAGTATTTT.

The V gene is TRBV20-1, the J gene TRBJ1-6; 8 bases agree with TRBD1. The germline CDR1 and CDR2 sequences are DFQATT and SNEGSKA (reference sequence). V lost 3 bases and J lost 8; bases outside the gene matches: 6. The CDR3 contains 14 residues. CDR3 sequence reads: CSASPGTGYSPLHF. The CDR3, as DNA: TGCAGTGCTAGTCCCGGGACAGGTTATTCACCCCTCCACTTT.

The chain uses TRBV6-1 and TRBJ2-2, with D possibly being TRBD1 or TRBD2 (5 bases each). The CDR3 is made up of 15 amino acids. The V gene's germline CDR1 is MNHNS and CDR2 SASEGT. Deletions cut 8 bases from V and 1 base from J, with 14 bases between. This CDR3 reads CASVTGTLNTGELFF. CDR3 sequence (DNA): TGTGCCAGCGTAACCGGGACCCTGAACACCGGGGAGCTGTTTTTT.

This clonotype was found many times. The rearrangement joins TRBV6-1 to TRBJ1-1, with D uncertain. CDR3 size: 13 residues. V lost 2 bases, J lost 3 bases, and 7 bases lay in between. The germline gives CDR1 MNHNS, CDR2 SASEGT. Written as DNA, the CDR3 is TGTGCCAGCAGTGAATGGAGTTACACTGAAGCTTTCTTT. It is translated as CASSEWSYTEAFF.

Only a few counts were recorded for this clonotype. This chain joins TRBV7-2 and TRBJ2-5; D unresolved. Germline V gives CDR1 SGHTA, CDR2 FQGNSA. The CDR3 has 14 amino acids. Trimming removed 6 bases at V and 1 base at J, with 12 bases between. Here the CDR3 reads CASSPPGGQETQYF. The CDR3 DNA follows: TGTGCCAGCAGTCCTCCTGGCGGCCAAGAGACCCAGTACTTC. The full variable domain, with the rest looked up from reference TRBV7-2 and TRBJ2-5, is GAGVSQSPSNKVTEKGKDVELRCDPISGHTALYWYRQSLGQGLEFLIYFQGNSAPDKSGLPSDRFSAERTGGSVSTLTIQRTQQEDSAVYLCASSPPGGQETQYFGPGTRLLVL.

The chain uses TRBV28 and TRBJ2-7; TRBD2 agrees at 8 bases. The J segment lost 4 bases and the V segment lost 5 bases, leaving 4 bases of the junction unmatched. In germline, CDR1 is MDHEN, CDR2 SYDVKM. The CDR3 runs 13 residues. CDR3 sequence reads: CASSSGSRYEQYF. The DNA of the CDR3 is TGTGCCAGCAGTAGCGGGAGTCGTTACGAGCAGTACTTC. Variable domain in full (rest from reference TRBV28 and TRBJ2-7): DVKVTQSSRYLVKRTGEKVFLECVQDMDHENMFWYRQDPGLGLRLIYFSYDVKMKEKGDIPEGYSVSREKKERFSLILESASTNQTSMYLCASSSGSRYEQYFGPGTRLTVT.

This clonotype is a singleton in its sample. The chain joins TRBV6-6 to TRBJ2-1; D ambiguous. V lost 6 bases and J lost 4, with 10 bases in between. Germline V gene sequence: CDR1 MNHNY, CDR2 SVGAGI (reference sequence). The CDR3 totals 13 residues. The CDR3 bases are TGTGCCAGCAGCTATGGGGTTTACAATGAGCAGTTCTTC. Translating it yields CASSYGVYNEQFF.

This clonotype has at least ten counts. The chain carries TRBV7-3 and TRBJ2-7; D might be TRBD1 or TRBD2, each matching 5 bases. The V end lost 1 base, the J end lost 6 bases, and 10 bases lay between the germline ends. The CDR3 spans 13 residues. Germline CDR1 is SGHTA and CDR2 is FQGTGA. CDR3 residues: CASSLRPGREQYF. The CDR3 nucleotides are TGTGCCAGCAGCTTAAGGCCGGGACGCGAGCAGTACTTC.